Given below is one TCR beta chain in context. Its specificity is not known. Naive CD4+ T cells were purified with Tregs depleted by CD25. Findings and caveats of the study: Tumor-infiltrating Treg TCR alpha and beta sequences overlapped most with tumor naive CD4+ T cells, then blood naive. Larger-cohort validation covered only one TCR beta V-J rearrangement.

Full-length variable regions came from constant-region reverse primers plus semi-nested Nested Universal Primer A PCR. Via MiXCR, TCRdb re-called the 5' RACE reads, giving one row per CDR3 protein. The sample consists of 4,000 to 6,500 distinct CDR3 sequences, just over 70% of them appearing once. Germline-derived CDR1 and CDR2 are WSHSY and SAAADI. Trimming stripped 1 base from V and 1 base from J, with 1 base between. This CDR3 is built from 12 residues. The chain has TRBV10-2 and TRBJ1-1; D not resolved. The material sequenced was naive CD4+ T cells sorted from blood. Subset in this sample: naive CD4+ T cells, CD4+CD45RA+CD25-. This receptor was obtained from a female donor with breast cancer. This CDR3 reads CASSEWNTEAFF. The CDR3 DNA is TGCGCCAGCAGTGAGTGGAACACTGAAGCTTTCTTT.